These 10 T cell receptor beta chains share one sample of origin, sequenced in a study of cytomegalovirus exposure and HLA in healthy donors (dated by TCRdb to the late 2010s). Library generation was performed with the immunoSEQ multiplex PCR assay. For the multiplex PCR, a mixture combining 60 forward primers for TCR Vbeta segments and 13 reverse primers for TCR Jbeta segments was used. The table comes from immuneACCESS by way of TCRdb, which keeps in-frame sequences with V and J called. Part of the clones is missing from these tables; in studies checked, under half for an unresolved V gene and the rest for unknown reasons. Within this sample are about 180,000 clones, with around 76% of them counted one time only. Over 1.5% of the sample comes from the top ten. Sequencing used PBMCs. The receptors were sampled from a man between 40 and 49 years old in good health and CMV-seronegative.

The chain uses TRBV2 and TRBJ2-5; 10 bases align to TRBD1. V was clipped by 3 bases and J by 4 bases; unmatched bases: 2. Germline V gene sequence: CDR1 SNHLY, CDR2 FYNNEI. The CDR3 runs to 14 residues. Here the CDR3 reads CASSEGDRGETQYF. CDR3 DNA sequence: TGTGCCAGCAGTGAGGGGGACAGGGGAGAGACCCAGTACTTC. Using reference TRBV2 and TRBJ2-5 for the parts outside the CDR3, the full variable domain is EPEVTQTPSHQVTQMGQEVILRCVPISNHLYFYWYRQILGQKVEFLVSFYNNEISEKSEIFDDQFSVERPDGSNFTLKIRSTKLEDSAMYFCASSEGDRGETQYFGPGTRLLVL.

This clone occurred once. The chain has TRBV30 and TRBJ1-2, with TRBD1 matching over 10 bases. Trimming took 1 base from V and 1 from J; bases not matched to a gene: 15. The length of the CDR3 is 19 residues. CDR1 and CDR2 from the germline V gene are GTSNPN and SVGIG (reference sequence). The CDR3 is CAWSANRDRGLNVNYGYTF. The DNA of the CDR3 is TGTGCCTGGAGTGCAAACCGGGACAGGGGCCTTAACGTTAACTATGGCTACACCTTC.

CDR3: CADRTGLNTGELFF. The CDR3 bases are TGTGCCGACCGGACAGGGCTGAACACCGGGGAGCTGTTTTTT. This chain links TRBV2 with TRBJ2-2, with TRBD1 matching 8 bases. The CDR3 has 14 amino acids. CDR1 and CDR2 (germline): SNHLY, FYNNEI. J gave up 1 base and V 11 bases, and 6 bases lay outside the gene matches.

The chain carries TRBV11-3 and TRBJ2-7; D perhaps matches TRBD2 (6 bases). Germline CDR1 and CDR2: SGHNT and YENEEA. V lost 5 bases, J lost 7 bases, and 18 bases lay in between. The length of the CDR3 is 14 residues. The CDR3 here is CASSSGGVLGEQYF. Here the CDR3 DNA reads TGTGCCAGCAGCAGCGGAGGGGTACTGGGGGAGCAGTACTTC.

CDR3 DNA: TGTGCCAGCAGTTTTAGAGGGGGCGATGGCTACACCTTC. Its protein product is CASSFRGGDGYTF. The chain links TRBV28 to TRBJ1-2; TRBD1 matches at 7 bases. J lost 6 bases, V lost 3 bases, and 4 bases had no gene match. The V gene's germline CDR1 is MDHEN and CDR2 SYDVKM. The CDR3 has 13 amino acids.

J is TRBJ1-1 and V is TRBV19; 9 nucleotides line up with TRBD1. Germline trimming cut 7 bases from V and 4 bases from J; bases unmatched to any gene: 7. Germline CDR1 LNHDA, CDR2 SQIVND (reference sequence). The CDR3 contains 14 residues. CDR3 amino acids: CASTDTTGGTEAFF. The DNA of the CDR3 is TGTGCCAGTACTGACACGACAGGGGGCACTGAAGCTTTCTTT.

V usage is TRBV30 and J usage is TRBJ2-7, with D tentatively TRBD2 (6 bases). The germline V gene has CDR1 GTSNPN and CDR2 SVGIG (reference sequence). V was clipped by 0 bases and J by 2 bases, with 17 bases between them. The CDR3 contains 16 residues. CDR3 sequence reads: CAWSVLSLADTYEQYF. In DNA, the CDR3 is TGTGCCTGGAGTGTATTGTCATTAGCGGATACCTACGAGCAGTACTTC.

The J gene is TRBJ2-2, the V gene TRBV10-1, with a weak D call TRBD2 (5 bases). The V gene's germline CDR1 is WNHNN and CDR2 SYGVQD (reference sequence). CDR3 size: 17 residues. Trimming took 5 bases from V and 5 from J, leaving 21 bases between them. CDR3 nucleotides: TGCGCCAGCAGTCACGACTCACAAGAGAGGGTAACCGGGGAGCTGTTTTTT. Protein: CASSHDSQERVTGELFF.

V gene TRBV27 combines with J gene TRBJ1-4, with TRBD1 identical over 10 bases. The germline V gene encodes CDR1 MNHEY and CDR2 SMNVEV (reference sequence). CDR3 length: 16 amino acids. V dropped 2 bases and J dropped 0; count of bases not matched to a gene: 0. CDR3 sequence: CASSLGTGATNEKLFF. The CDR3 region has the DNA TGTGCCAGCAGTTTAGGGACAGGGGCAACTAATGAAAAACTGTTTTTT.

This chain links TRBV6-1 with TRBJ1-1, with D unresolved. Trimming left V 5 bases short and J 3 bases short, with 16 bases between. The CDR3 is 15 residues long. Germline V gene sequence: CDR1 MNHNS, CDR2 SASEGT. The CDR3 reads CASSPIDGRDTEAFF. CDR3 nucleotides: TGTGCCAGCAGTCCAATAGATGGGAGGGACACTGAAGCTTTCTTT.